This T cell receptor beta chain is from a study of neurological immune-mediated disorders. This clonotype showed up many times. Germline CDR1 reads SGHTA; CDR2 reads FQGNSA. This CDR3 has 15 residues. With 6 bases clipped from V and 0 bases from J, the junction kept 8 bases outside the gene matches. TCRdb processed the 5' RACE reads anew with MiXCR; each CDR3 protein has one entry. Of some 22,000 distinct CDR3 sequences in the sample, about 13% were seen once. Time point denoted: technical triplicate 1. The sorted libraries took some 1.1 million CD4+ or CD8+ T cells. The sequenced sample was CD4+ T cells from blood. This receptor was obtained from a female donor with HTLV-1-associated myelopathy (HAM/TSP). The V call is TRBV7-2, the J call TRBJ2-7; 7 bases map to TRBD2. The CDR3 spells CASREGRGLSYEQYF. DNA for the CDR3: TGTGCCAGCAGGGAGGGGAGGGGCCTCTCCTACGAGCAGTACTTC.